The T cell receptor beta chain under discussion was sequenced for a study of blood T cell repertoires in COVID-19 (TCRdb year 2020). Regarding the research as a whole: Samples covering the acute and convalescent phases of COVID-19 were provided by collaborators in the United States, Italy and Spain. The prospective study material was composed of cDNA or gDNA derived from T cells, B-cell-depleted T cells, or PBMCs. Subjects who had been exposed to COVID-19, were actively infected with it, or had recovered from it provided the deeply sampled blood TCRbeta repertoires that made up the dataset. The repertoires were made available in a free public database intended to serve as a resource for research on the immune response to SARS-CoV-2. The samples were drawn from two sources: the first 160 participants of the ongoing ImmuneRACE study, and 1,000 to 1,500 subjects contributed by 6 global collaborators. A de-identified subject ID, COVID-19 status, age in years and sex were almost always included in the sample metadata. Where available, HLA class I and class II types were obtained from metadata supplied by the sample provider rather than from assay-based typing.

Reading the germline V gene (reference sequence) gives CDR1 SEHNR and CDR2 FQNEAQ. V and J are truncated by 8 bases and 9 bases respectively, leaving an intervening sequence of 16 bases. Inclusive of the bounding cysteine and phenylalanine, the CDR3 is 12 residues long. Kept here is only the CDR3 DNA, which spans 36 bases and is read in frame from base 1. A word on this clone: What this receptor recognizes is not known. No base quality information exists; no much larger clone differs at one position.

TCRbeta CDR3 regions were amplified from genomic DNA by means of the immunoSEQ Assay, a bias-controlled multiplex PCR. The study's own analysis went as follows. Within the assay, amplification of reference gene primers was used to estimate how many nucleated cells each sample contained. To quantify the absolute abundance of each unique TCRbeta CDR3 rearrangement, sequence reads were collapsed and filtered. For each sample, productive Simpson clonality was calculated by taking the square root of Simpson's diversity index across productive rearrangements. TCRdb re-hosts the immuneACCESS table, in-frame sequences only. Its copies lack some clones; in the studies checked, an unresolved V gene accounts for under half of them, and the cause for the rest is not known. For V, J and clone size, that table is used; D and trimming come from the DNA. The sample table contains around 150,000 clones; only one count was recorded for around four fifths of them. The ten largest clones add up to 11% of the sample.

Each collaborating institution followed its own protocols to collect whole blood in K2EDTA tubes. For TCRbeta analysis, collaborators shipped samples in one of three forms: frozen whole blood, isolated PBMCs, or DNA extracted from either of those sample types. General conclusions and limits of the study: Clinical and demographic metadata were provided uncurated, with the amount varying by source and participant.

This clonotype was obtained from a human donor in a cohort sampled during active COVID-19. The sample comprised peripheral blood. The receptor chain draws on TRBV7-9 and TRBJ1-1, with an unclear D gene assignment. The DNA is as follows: TGTGCCAGCTCAACACGGGAGGTCAAAGCTTTCTTT. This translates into CASSTREVKAFF.